The 32 T cell receptor beta chains below come from one sample, sequenced in a study of shared clonotypes between healthy human individuals. TCRdb keeps only in-frame clones here, not all; method: immunoSEQ multiplex PCR. The table includes around 940,000 clones, about 80% detected once. The source material was memory CD4+ T cells sorted from blood. Noted subset: CD45RA-negative fraction. These TCRs come from a man between 18 and 29 years old in good health.

A note on this clone: Other nucleotide sequences in the sample specify the same CDR3. This chain links TRBV29-1 with TRBJ2-7, with TRBD2 identical over 14 bases. This CDR3 spans 14 amino acids. Germline V lookup: CDR1 SQVTM, CDR2 ANQGSEA. V lost 6 bases and J lost 2; bases outside the gene matches: 3. CDR3 protein: CSVGLAGGPYEQYF. In nucleotides, the CDR3 is TGCAGCGTCGGACTAGCGGGAGGACCCTACGAGCAGTACTTC.

Turning to this clone: A much larger clone differs by one base, so this may be a read error. The chain joins TRBV5-1 to TRBJ2-7; 9 bases align to TRBD1. Per germline, CDR1 SGHRS and CDR2 YFSETQ. Losses at the gene ends were 3 bases for V and 2 bases for J; bases not matched to a gene: 0. CDR3 size: 13 residues. The CDR3 nucleotides are TGCGCCAGCAGCTGGGACAGGGCCTACGAGCAGTACTTC. Amino acids: CASSWDRAYEQYF. The entire variable domain, with the rest obtained from reference TRBV5-1 and TRBJ2-7, is as follows: KAGVTQTPRYLIKTRGQQVTLSCSPISGHRSVSWYQQTPGQGLQFLFEYFSETQRNKGNFPGRFSGRQFSNSRSEMNVSTLELGDSALYLCASSWDRAYEQYFGPGTRLTVT.

This clone was seen repeatedly, ten times or more. The chain combines TRBV7-2 with TRBJ2-7; the match to TRBD2 covers 7 bases. The CDR3 is made up of 16 amino acids. Germline V CDR1 and CDR2: SGHTA, FQGNSA. V was clipped by 2 bases and J by 0 bases; unmatched bases: 7. The CDR3 is CASSLHLSGTSYEQYF. The CDR3 coding sequence is TGTGCCAGCAGCTTACACCTGAGCGGGACCTCCTACGAGCAGTACTTC. Together with reference TRBV7-2 and TRBJ2-7, the CDR3 gives the full variable domain: GAGVSQSPSNKVTEKGKDVELRCDPISGHTALYWYRQSLGQGLEFLIYFQGNSAPDKSGLPSDRFSAERTGGSVSTLTIQRTQQEDSAVYLCASSLHLSGTSYEQYFGPGTRLTVT.

This chain joins TRBV5-1 and TRBJ1-2, with D perhaps TRBD1 (5 bases). The CDR3 is 15 residues long. Germline CDR1 is SGHRS and CDR2 is YFSETQ. The V and J ends lost 7 bases and 3 bases respectively, with 19 bases between them. The CDR3 bases are TGCGCCAGCGGGTCAAGTCTCCTAGGGGACTATGGCTACACCTTC. It translates to CASGSSLLGDYGYTF.

J is TRBJ2-7 and V is TRBV14; possible D gene TRBD2, 6 bases. V lost 0 bases and J lost 1, with 10 bases in between. The CDR3 consists of 15 residues. The germline CDR1 and CDR2 sequences are SGHDN and FVKESK. CDR3 residues: CASSQEWGESYEQYF. The CDR3 DNA reads as TGTGCCAGCAGCCAAGAATGGGGGGAATCCTACGAGCAGTACTTC.

This rearrangement joins TRBV27 to TRBJ2-3; 8 bases fit TRBD2. The CDR3 spans 17 residues. The germline V gene has CDR1 MNHEY and CDR2 SMNVEV (reference sequence). The ends lost 3 bases at V and 2 bases at J; junction bases unmatched: 10. The DNA of the CDR3 is TGTGCCAGCAGTTTCCGTAGCGGGGTGACCCTCACAGATACGCAGTATTTT. This gives the protein CASSFRSGVTLTDTQYF.

This clone was detected once. CDR3 nucleotides: TGTGCCAGCTGGGACAGGGTTGGAAAACTGTTTTTT. Translated, it gives CASWDRVGKLFF. The rearrangement joins TRBV19 to TRBJ1-4; 9 bases are shared with TRBD1. The germline V gene has CDR1 LNHDA and CDR2 SQIVND (reference sequence). This CDR3 contains 12 residues. Trimming took 9 bases from V and 10 from J; bases not matched to a gene: 6.

This sequence joins TRBV29-1 and TRBJ2-3; 7 nucleotides align to TRBD1. The CDR3 contains 14 residues. Germline V gene lookup returns CDR1 SQVTM and CDR2 ANQGSEA. Trimming at V came to 6 bases and at J to 0 bases, leaving 6 bases not matched to a gene. The CDR3 loop is CSVGTGASTDTQYF. In nucleotides, the CDR3 is TGCAGCGTGGGAACAGGGGCTAGCACAGATACGCAGTATTTT.

This chain joins TRBV18 and TRBJ1-1, with D hard to call. Per germline, CDR1 KGHSH and CDR2 LQKENI. The CDR3 spans 13 residues. Trimming pared 5 bases from V and 10 bases from J, leaving 17 bases between. Here the CDR3 reads CASSISEGIGAFF. CDR3 DNA: TGTGCCAGCTCAATTTCGGAGGGAATTGGAGCTTTCTTT.

The J gene is TRBJ1-5, the V gene TRBV9, with D unresolved. Germline V gene data show CDR1 as SGDLS and CDR2 as YYNGEE. CDR3 length equals 15 residues. V was trimmed by 0 bases and J by 0 bases, leaving 7 bases between them. The CDR3 DNA follows: TGTGCCAGCAGCGTAGGGCCGGTTAGCAATCAGCCCCAGCATTTT. This translates into CASSVGPVSNQPQHF.

This clone was recorded a few times. The J gene is TRBJ1-6, the V gene TRBV6-1, with 10 bases fitting TRBD1. V gave up 4 bases and J gave up 8 bases; unmatched junction bases: 2. CDR1 is MNHNS and CDR2 is SASEGT in the germline V gene. This CDR3 region has 14 residues. The chain's CDR3 is CASSGDRGHSPLHF. CDR3 coding DNA: TGTGCCAGCAGTGGGGACAGGGGCCATTCACCCCTCCACTTT.

The chain couples TRBV6-1 to TRBJ2-5; D possibly uses TRBD1 or TRBD2 (5 bases each). Germline assignment: CDR1 MNHNS and CDR2 SASEGT. The CDR3 contains 14 residues. V lost 6 bases to trimming and J lost 2 bases, with 13 bases between them. DNA for the CDR3: TGTGCCAGCAGGAGGTTTGGGGGACAAGAGACCCAGTACTTC. It encodes CASRRFGGQETQYF.

This clone appeared a single time. The chain is built from TRBV5-1 and TRBJ2-2; 7 bases line up with TRBD2. J lost 7 bases, V lost 4 bases, and 10 bases had no gene match. The CDR3 spans 15 residues. Germline lookup yields CDR1 SGHRS and CDR2 YFSETQ. This CDR3 reads CASSQRDPTGGELFF. The CDR3 DNA sequence: TGCGCCAGCAGCCAGCGGGACCCTACGGGCGGGGAGCTGTTTTTT.

This chain joins TRBV18 and TRBJ2-2, with TRBD1 as a possible D gene (6 bases). V was trimmed by 3 bases and J by 2 bases, leaving 16 bases between them. Germline V gene lookup returns CDR1 KGHSH and CDR2 LQKENI. This CDR3 has 17 amino acids. CDR3 amino acids: CASSPGTLDLNTGELFF. In DNA, the CDR3 is TGTGCCAGCTCACCCGGGACATTAGACCTCAACACCGGGGAGCTGTTTTTT. The full variable domain, its missing parts supplied by reference TRBV18 and TRBJ2-2, is NAGVMQNPRHLVRRRGQEARLRCSPMKGHSHVYWYRQLPEEGLKFMVYLQKENIIDESGMPKERFSAEFPKEGPSILRIQQVVRGDSAAYFCASSPGTLDLNTGELFFGEGSRLTVL.

V is TRBV7-3 and J is TRBJ1-1; D is undetermined. Germline CDR1 and CDR2: SGHTA and FQGTGA. This CDR3 has 14 residues. Trimming removed 0 bases at V and 0 bases at J, with 5 bases between. CDR3 coding DNA: TGTGCCAGCAGCTTAACAGCCATGAACACTGAAGCTTTCTTT. Protein: CASSLTAMNTEAFF.

The V and J genes are TRBV4-1 and TRBJ1-4; maybe TRBD1 (6 bases). The CDR3 spans 15 residues. CDR1 MGHRA and CDR2 YSYEKL come from the germline V gene. Between the trimmed V and J ends, which lost 0 bases and 2 bases, there was a span of 7 bases. The CDR3 nucleotides read TGCGCCAGCAGCCAAGAAGGGGGGACTAATGAAAAACTGTTTTTT. Encoded protein: CASSQEGGTNEKLFF.

This clone has only a few counts. This chain links TRBV28 with TRBJ1-2, with unresolved D. Per the germline V gene, CDR1 is MDHEN and CDR2 is SYDVKM. The CDR3 sequence is 12 residues long. V dropped 6 bases and J dropped 8 bases, with 13 bases sitting between them. CDR3 coding DNA: TGTGCCAGCAGCCAATGGGGAATCGGCTACACCTTC. This encodes CASSQWGIGYTF.

The CDR3 here is CSVEIPGRGNTGELFF. CDR3 bases: TGCAGCGTTGAAATTCCGGGACGGGGGAACACCGGGGAGCTGTTTTTT. The chain joins TRBV29-1 to TRBJ2-2; either TRBD1 or TRBD2 may supply D (5 bases each). V dropped 2 bases and J dropped 1 base, with 14 bases sitting between them. CDR1 SQVTM and CDR2 ANQGSEA come from the germline V gene. The CDR3 covers 16 residues.

V is TRBV28 and J is TRBJ2-1; D ambiguous. Trimming left V 6 bases short and J 10 bases short, with 10 bases between. The length of the CDR3 is 11 residues. CDR1 is MDHEN, CDR2 SYDVKM, per germline. The CDR3 bases are TGTGCCAGCAGGTCCCTGAGGGAGCAGTTCTTC. It translates to CASRSLREQFF.

In this sample, this clone turned up many times. J is TRBJ2-1 and V is TRBV6-1, with TRBD1 matching over 7 bases. V was clipped by 2 bases and J by 7 bases; unmatched bases: 8. Germline assignment: CDR1 MNHNS and CDR2 SASEGT. The CDR3 is made up of 15 amino acids. The CDR3: CASSESRGIWNEQFF. The CDR3 nucleotides read TGTGCCAGCAGTGAATCCAGGGGGATTTGGAATGAGCAGTTCTTC.

This clone turned up a few times. V and J are TRBV29-1 and TRBJ2-2; D not certain. V shed 4 bases and J shed 5 bases, with 5 bases lying between them. Per germline, CDR1 SQVTM and CDR2 ANQGSEA. CDR3 length: 11 residues. CDR3 region: CSVGATGELFF. The CDR3, as DNA: TGCAGCGTTGGAGCAACCGGGGAGCTGTTTTTT.

The genes are TRBV30 and TRBJ2-2; D gene ambiguous. CDR1 is GTSNPN and CDR2 is SVGIG in the germline V gene (reference sequence). The CDR3 contains 14 residues. Trimming removed 6 bases from V and 4 bases from J, with 15 bases in between. CDR3 residues: CACPSADLTGELFF. As DNA, the CDR3 is TGTGCCTGCCCTTCGGCGGATCTCACCGGGGAGCTGTTTTTT.

V usage is TRBV2 and J usage is TRBJ1-1; possibly TRBD1 for D (5 bases). The length of the CDR3 is 12 residues. Germline values: CDR1 SNHLY, CDR2 FYNNEI. Deletions cut 4 bases from V and 4 bases from J, with 7 bases between. The CDR3 reads CASSAGLTEAFF. In DNA, the CDR3 is TGTGCCAGCAGTGCAGGGCTCACTGAAGCTTTCTTT.

The chain joins TRBV2 to TRBJ2-5; D assignment may be TRBD1 or TRBD2 (6 bases each). CDR3 size: 14 residues. Trimming took 2 bases from V and 6 from J, leaving 13 bases between them. The germline gives CDR1 SNHLY, CDR2 FYNNEI. CDR3 coding DNA: TGTGCCAGCAGTGAATTGGGGGGCCGACAGACCCAGTACTTC. This translates into CASSELGGRQTQYF.

The rearrangement links TRBV4-1 to TRBJ1-6; TRBD1 matches at 8 bases. This CDR3 has 16 residues. CDR1 is MGHRA, CDR2 YSYEKL, per germline. J lost 8 bases, V lost 1 base, and 7 bases had no gene match. This chain's CDR3 is CASSQAGTGTYSPLHF. DNA of the CDR3: TGCGCCAGCAGCCAAGCCGGGACAGGTACCTATTCACCCCTCCACTTT.

The chain recombines TRBV7-6 with TRBJ2-3, with TRBD2 identical over 8 bases. The CDR3 has 14 residues. Trimming cost V 2 bases and J 4 bases; bases outside gene matches: 2. The germline V gene has CDR1 SGHVS and CDR2 FNYEAQ. The CDR3, as DNA: TGTGCCAGCAGCTTAAGCGGGAGCGCAGATACGCAGTATTTT. Its protein is CASSLSGSADTQYF.

This clone was recorded only once. The chain combines TRBV18 with TRBJ1-1, with 8 bases fitting TRBD1. The V gene end was trimmed by 8 bases and the J gene end by 6 bases; junction bases not matched to a gene: 8. CDR3 length: 13 residues. The germline CDR1 and CDR2 sequences are KGHSH and LQKENI. Here the CDR3 reads CASTPDRDAEAFF. The CDR3 bases are TGTGCCAGCACCCCGGACAGGGACGCTGAAGCTTTCTTT.

The rearrangement uses TRBV6-5 and TRBJ2-5; D remains ambiguous. V lost 4 bases to trimming and J lost 0 bases, with 9 bases between them. Germline V CDR1 and CDR2: MNHEY, SVGAGI. The CDR3 is 14 residues long. CDR3 sequence: CASSFFRNQETQYF. CDR3 coding DNA: TGTGCCAGCAGTTTTTTTCGGAACCAAGAGACCCAGTACTTC.

The CDR3 protein is CASSSSSGRPYEQYF. Here the CDR3 DNA reads TGCGCCAGCAGCAGTTCTAGCGGGAGGCCCTACGAGCAGTACTTC. The chain is built from TRBV5-1 and TRBJ2-7; 11 nucleotides agree with TRBD2. Germline lookup yields CDR1 SGHRS and CDR2 YFSETQ. Losses at the gene ends were 4 bases for V and 2 bases for J; bases not matched to a gene: 5. This CDR3 spans 15 amino acids.

This clone appeared many times. Other nucleotide sequences in the sample specify the same CDR3. The rearrangement uses TRBV11-3 and TRBJ2-6; unclear D gene. Germline V gene lookup returns CDR1 SGHNT and CDR2 YENEEA. With 0 bases removed from V and 0 bases from J, the gap between germline ends came to 3 bases. This CDR3 is built from 15 residues. DNA for the CDR3: TGTGCCAGCAGCTTAGACAGCTCTGGGGCCAACGTCCTGACTTTC. This gives the protein CASSLDSSGANVLTF.

This chain joins TRBV7-2 and TRBJ1-1; TRBD1 is a possible D gene (6 bases). The germline V gene encodes CDR1 SGHTA and CDR2 FQGNSA. This CDR3 is built from 17 residues. With 3 bases removed from V and 0 bases from J, the gap between germline ends came to 17 bases. This CDR3 is CASSLRWGAPMNTEAFF. The CDR3 DNA sequence: TGTGCCAGCAGCTTGCGCTGGGGGGCCCCGATGAACACTGAAGCTTTCTTT.

Of note for this clone: The same CDR3 can be traced to other DNA sequences in this sample. This chain links TRBV7-9 with TRBJ1-1; TRBD1 matches at 9 bases. Germline CDR1 and CDR2: SEHNR and FQNEAQ (reference sequence). The CDR3 is 15 residues long. The V gene end was trimmed by 4 bases and the J gene end by 0 bases; junction bases not matched to a gene: 3. CDR3 in amino acids: CASSWGQGLNTEAFF. DNA for the CDR3: TGTGCCAGCAGCTGGGGACAGGGTCTGAACACTGAAGCTTTCTTT.